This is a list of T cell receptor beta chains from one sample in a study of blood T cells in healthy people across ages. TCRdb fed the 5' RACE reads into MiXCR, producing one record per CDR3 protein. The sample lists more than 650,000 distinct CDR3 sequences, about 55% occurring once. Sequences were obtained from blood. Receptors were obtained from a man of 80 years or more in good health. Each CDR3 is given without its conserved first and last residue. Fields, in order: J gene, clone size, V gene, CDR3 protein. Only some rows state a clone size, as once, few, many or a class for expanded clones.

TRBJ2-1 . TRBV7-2 ASSTRPQRVRNEQF
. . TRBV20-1 SARDNQGRGETQY
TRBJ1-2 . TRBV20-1 SVPRQGKVHGYT
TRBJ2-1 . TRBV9 ASSVVPSSYNEQF
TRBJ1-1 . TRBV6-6 ATGRTEAF
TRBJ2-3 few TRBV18 ASSSIAGYTDTQY
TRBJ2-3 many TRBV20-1 SAGGGGGSTDTQY
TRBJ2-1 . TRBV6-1 ASRERAGGLSGEQF
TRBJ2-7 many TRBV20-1 SARDPQVSYEQY
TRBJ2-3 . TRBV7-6 ASSPNPGEGTDTQY
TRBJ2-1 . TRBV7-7 ASSLVPAGGNEQF
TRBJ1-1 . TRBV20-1 SARVSGQNKNTEAF
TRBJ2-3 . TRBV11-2 ASSRLLDTQY
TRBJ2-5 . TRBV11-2 ASSPRGRGEETQY
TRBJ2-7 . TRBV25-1 ASSEPPSGPLLYEQY
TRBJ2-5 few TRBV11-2 ASSLDPGLAGQETQY
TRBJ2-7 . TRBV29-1 SVGLSGEQY
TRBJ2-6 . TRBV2 ASSDARPGANVLT
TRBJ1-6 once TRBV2 ANQGSDNSPLH
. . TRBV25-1 ASSRVQGSGRVDEQY
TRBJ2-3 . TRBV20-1 SARNSRGGMSDTQY
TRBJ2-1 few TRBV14 ASSHLLAERGQF
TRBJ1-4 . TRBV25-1 ASSDRVSTNEKLF
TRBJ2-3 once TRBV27 ASSFSGRNTDTQY
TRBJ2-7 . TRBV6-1 ASSEVTAAYEQY
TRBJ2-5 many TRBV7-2 ASMGQETQY
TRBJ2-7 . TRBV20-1 SALSGSLYEQY
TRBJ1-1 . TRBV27 ASRSLGDSNTEAF
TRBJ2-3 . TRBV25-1 ASSDLRQGADTQY
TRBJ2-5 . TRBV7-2 ASSLLLALPPWETQY
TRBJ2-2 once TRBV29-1 SAGTGGTGELF
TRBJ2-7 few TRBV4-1 ASSHLRMGYEQY
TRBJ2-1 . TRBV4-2 ASSQDRLAGSLPHNEQF
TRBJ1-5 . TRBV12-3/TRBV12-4 ASSYRGQGAISNQPQH
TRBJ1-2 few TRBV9 ASSEGGGADYGYT
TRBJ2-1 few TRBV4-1 ASSRGPGGSYNEQF
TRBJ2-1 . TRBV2 TSSAGLNNEQF
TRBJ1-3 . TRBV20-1 SASPTTSGNTIY
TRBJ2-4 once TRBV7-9 ASSLRTGSEQY
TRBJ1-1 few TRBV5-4 ASRSSGNTEAF
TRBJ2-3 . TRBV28 ATNREDRYAY
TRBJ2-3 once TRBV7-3 ASSLTSATDTQY
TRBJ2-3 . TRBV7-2 ASSLTRDTQY
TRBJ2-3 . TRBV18 ASSPRQGRADTQY
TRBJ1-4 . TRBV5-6 ASSESSELKLF
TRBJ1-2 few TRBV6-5 ASRPYTNNYGYT
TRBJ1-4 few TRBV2 ASSAPTGGHEKLF
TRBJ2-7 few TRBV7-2 ASSLEGRGLLHEQY
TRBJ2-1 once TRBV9 ASSVGPAGDPYNEQF
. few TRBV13 ASSSTGNEQY
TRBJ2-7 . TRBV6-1 ASRETSGSYYEQY